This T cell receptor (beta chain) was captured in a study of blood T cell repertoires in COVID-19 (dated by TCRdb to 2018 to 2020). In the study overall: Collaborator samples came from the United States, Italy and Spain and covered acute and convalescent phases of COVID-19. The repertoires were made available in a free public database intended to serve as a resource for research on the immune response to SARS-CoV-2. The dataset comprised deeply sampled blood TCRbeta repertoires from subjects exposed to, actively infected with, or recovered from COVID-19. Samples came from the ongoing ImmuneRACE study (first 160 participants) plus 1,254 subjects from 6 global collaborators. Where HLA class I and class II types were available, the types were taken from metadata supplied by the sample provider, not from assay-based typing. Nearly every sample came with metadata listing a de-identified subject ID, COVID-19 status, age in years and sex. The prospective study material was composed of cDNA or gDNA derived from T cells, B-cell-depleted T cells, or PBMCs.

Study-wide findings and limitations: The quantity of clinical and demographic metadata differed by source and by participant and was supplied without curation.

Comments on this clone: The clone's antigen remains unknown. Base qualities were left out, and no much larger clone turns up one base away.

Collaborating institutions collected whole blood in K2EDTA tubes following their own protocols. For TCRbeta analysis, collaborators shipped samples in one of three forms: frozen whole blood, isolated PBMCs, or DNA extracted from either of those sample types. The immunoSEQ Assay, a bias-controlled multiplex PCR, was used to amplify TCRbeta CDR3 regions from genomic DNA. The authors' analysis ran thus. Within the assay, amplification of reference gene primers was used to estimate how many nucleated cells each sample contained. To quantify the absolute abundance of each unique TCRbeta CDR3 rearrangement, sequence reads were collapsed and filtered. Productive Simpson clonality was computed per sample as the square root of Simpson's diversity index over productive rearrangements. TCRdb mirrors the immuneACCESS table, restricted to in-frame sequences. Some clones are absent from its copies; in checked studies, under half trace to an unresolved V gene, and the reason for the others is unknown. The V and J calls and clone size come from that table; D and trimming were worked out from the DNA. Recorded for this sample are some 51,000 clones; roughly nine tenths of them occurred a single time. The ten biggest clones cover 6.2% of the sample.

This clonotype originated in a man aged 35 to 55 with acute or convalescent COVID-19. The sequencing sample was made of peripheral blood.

CDR3 protein: CASTEREAETQYF. In nucleotides, the sequence is TGTGCCAGCACAGAGCGGGAGGCTGAGACCCAGTACTTC. The chain was built from TRBV2 and TRBJ2-5; TRBD2 lines up with 9 middle nucleotides. The CDR3, cysteine through phenylalanine, is 13 amino acids long. Solely the CDR3 DNA is kept, with 39 bases framed from the first base. V ends up 7 bases short and J 5 bases short, with an unmatched junction base count of 5. The germline V gene specifies SNHLY as CDR1 and FYNNEI as CDR2.